Listed below are T cell receptor beta chains from one sample, sequenced in a study of CD8 T cells in ankylosing spondylitis. A single record per CDR3 protein comes from TCRdb applying MiXCR to the 5' RACE reads. The sample has approximately 110,000 distinct CDR3 sequences; 24% are singletons. The sample consisted of synovial fluid, either unsorted or a sorted T cell fraction (not recorded which). The source is a male donor with ankylosing spondylitis. The CDR3 runs from the conserved cysteine through the conserved F or W. The D gene is left open where the match is weak. The size entry is marked missing in some rows and otherwise reads once, few, many or a size class.

TRBJ2-7 12 TRBV20-1 - few CSAIGSSYEQYF TGCAGTGCTATAGGGTCCTCCTACGAGCAGTACTTC
TRBJ2-3 16 TRBV2 TRBD1 many CASSDLGGRYTDTQYF TGTGCCAGCAGTGACCTAGGGGGCCGGTACACAGATACGCAGTATTTT
TRBJ1-2 13 TRBV12-3/TRBV12-4 - few CATSLRQFYGYTF TGTGCCACCTCTCTGAGGCAGTTCTATGGCTACACCTTC
TRBJ2-1 16 TRBV7-9 - many CASLELGGTTNNEQFF TGTGCCAGCCTAGAACTTGGAGGGACAACAAACAATGAGCAGTTCTTC
TRBJ2-3 12 TRBV7-9 - few CASSFSSDTQYF TGTGCCAGCAGCTTTAGCTCAGATACGCAGTATTTT
TRBJ2-3 14 TRBV5-1 TRBD1 few CASSTGTGFVTQYF TGCGCCAGCAGCACTGGGACAGGGTTCGTTACGCAGTATTTT
TRBJ1-2 17 TRBV12-3/TRBV12-4 - - CASSLSSMGGGIYGYTF TGTGCCAGCAGTCTATCCTCCATGGGGGGAGGTATCTATGGCTACACCTTC
TRBJ2-3 15 TRBV6-1 - few CASGSGISEGDTQYF TGTGCCAGCGGATCCGGGATCTCAGAAGGAGATACGCAGTATTTT
TRBJ1-4 15 TRBV10-3 TRBD1 few CAISESQGAGEKLFF TGTGCCATCAGTGAGAGTCAGGGGGCTGGTGAAAAACTGTTTTTT
TRBJ2-3 17 TRBV12-3/TRBV12-4 - - CASSRSYLGGGADTQYF TGTGCCAGCAGTCGATCGTACTTAGGGGGAGGCGCAGATACGCAGTATTTT
TRBJ1-1 16 TRBV5-1 - few CASTSGRSRENTEAFF TGCGCCAGCACAAGCGGACGGAGCCGGGAGAACACTGAAGCTTTCTTT
TRBJ2-4 16 TRBV12-3/TRBV12-4 TRBD1 many CASTAGQGIFKNIQYF TGTGCCAGCACCGCCGGACAGGGAATCTTCAAAAACATTCAGTACTTC
TRBJ2-1 17 TRBV9 - - CASSVAPRGPPGDEQFF TGTGCCAGCAGCGTAGCCCCGCGTGGGCCCCCGGGCGATGAGCAGTTCTTC
TRBJ2-1 15 TRBV20-1 TRBD2 - CSATSGTRGHNEQFF TGCAGTGCGACTAGCGGAACCCGGGGGCACAATGAGCAGTTCTTC
TRBJ2-1 15 TRBV20-1 - - CSARDGGQSYNEQFF TGCAGTGCTAGAGATGGGGGGCAATCCTACAATGAGCAGTTCTTC
TRBJ1-2 15 TRBV5-6 - many CASSLRGALNYGYTF TGTGCCAGCAGCCTACGGGGGGCCCTGAACTATGGCTACACCTTC
TRBJ2-1 12 TRBV29-1 TRBD1 many CSGGRGPHEQFF TGCAGCGGAGGTAGGGGGCCCCATGAGCAGTTCTTC
TRBJ1-1 16 TRBV14 TRBD1 many CASREFGQGKNTEAFF TGTGCCAGCAGAGAATTTGGACAGGGCAAGAACACTGAAGCTTTCTTT
TRBJ2-1 15 TRBV7-8 TRBD2 - CASTLGLAGSGEQFF TGTGCCAGCACCCTGGGACTAGCGGGATCCGGTGAGCAGTTCTTC
TRBJ1-3 15 TRBV7-2 TRBD1 few CASSLNRGAGNTIYF TGTGCCAGCAGCCTCAACAGGGGGGCTGGAAACACCATATATTTT
TRBJ2-2 14 TRBV12-3/TRBV12-4 - - CASKLTRRAGELFF TGTGCCAGCAAACTCACGAGGAGAGCTGGGGAGCTGTTTTTT
TRBJ2-6 14 TRBV11-2 - many CASSLDPGANVLTF TGTGCCAGCAGCTTAGATCCGGGGGCCAACGTCCTGACTTTC
TRBJ2-7 15 TRBV20-1 TRBD1 - CSARPDRGHQNEQYF TGCAGTGCTAGGCCGGACAGGGGGCATCAGAACGAGCAGTACTTC
TRBJ2-5 15 TRBV20-1 TRBD2 - CSARNAGADQETQYF TGCAGTGCCAGGAACGCGGGAGCCGACCAAGAGACCCAGTACTTC
TRBJ1-1 17 TRBV5-5 - many CASSPKAWSGLNTEAFF TGTGCCAGCAGCCCGAAAGCCTGGTCAGGGTTGAACACTGAAGCTTTCTTT
TRBJ2-1 13 TRBV20-1 TRBD2 - CSANSGSYNEQFF TGCAGTGCTAATAGCGGGAGTTACAATGAGCAGTTCTTC
TRBJ2-1 16 TRBV3-1 TRBD2 - CASSQGVAGVHNEQFF TGTGCCAGCAGCCAAGGGGTAGCGGGAGTCCACAATGAGCAGTTCTTC
TRBJ1-3 15 TRBV20-1 TRBD1 - CSAMGQGGPGNTIYF TGCAGTGCAATGGGACAGGGGGGTCCTGGAAACACCATATATTTT
TRBJ1-1 14 TRBV3-1 - - CASSQSGKGAAAFF TGTGCCAGCAGCCAGTCGGGGAAAGGCGCCGCAGCTTTCTTT
TRBJ1-6 14 TRBV27 - few CASSLRYGGSPLHF TGTGCCAGCAGCCTCCGTTATGGCGGGTCACCCCTCCACTTT
TRBJ1-2 15 TRBV5-1 TRBD1 few CASRRGDRGPEGYTF TGCGCCAGCAGACGAGGCGACAGGGGGCCGGAAGGCTACACCTTC
TRBJ1-2 15 TRBV12-3/TRBV12-4 TRBD1 few CASSRFGQDQYGYTF TGTGCCAGCAGTCGCTTCGGACAGGACCAATATGGCTACACCTTC
TRBJ2-1 15 TRBV4-1 - many CASSQWGQRDNEQFF TGCGCCAGCAGCCAATGGGGACAAAGGGACAATGAGCAGTTCTTC
TRBJ1-3 13 TRBV7-6 - many CASSLSSGNTIYF TGTGCCAGCAGCCTGAGCTCTGGAAACACCATATATTTT
TRBJ2-1 16 TRBV12-3/TRBV12-4 TRBD2 - CASRGTSGSSYNEQFF TGTGCCAGCAGAGGGACTAGCGGTAGCTCCTACAATGAGCAGTTCTTC
TRBJ1-5 14 TRBV5-1 TRBD1 - CASREGAQNQPQHF TGCGCCAGCAGGGAGGGGGCTCAAAATCAGCCCCAGCATTTT
TRBJ1-2 15 TRBV6-1 - - CASSEPRAGLYGYTF TGTGCCAGCAGTGAACCCAGGGCGGGACTCTATGGCTACACCTTC
TRBJ2-3 17 TRBV20-1 TRBD1 many CSATPPEDRGLTDTQYF TGCAGTGCTACTCCCCCAGAGGACAGGGGACTCACAGATACGCAGTATTTT
TRBJ2-5 16 TRBV2 - - CASSEARQPNGETQYF TGTGCCAGCAGTGAAGCGCGGCAGCCGAATGGGGAGACCCAGTACTTC
TRBJ2-1 14 TRBV12-3/TRBV12-4 TRBD2 many CASTASGRSFEQFF TGTGCCAGCACGGCTAGCGGGAGGAGTTTTGAGCAGTTCTTC
TRBJ2-7 14 TRBV7-2 TRBD2 few CASSDPGGADEQYF TGTGCCAGCAGCGACCCGGGGGGGGCAGACGAGCAGTACTTC
TRBJ2-7 12 TRBV11-2 TRBD1 many CASSWTGDEQYF TGTGCCAGCAGCTGGACAGGGGACGAGCAGTACTTC
TRBJ2-3 14 TRBV5-1 - many CASSLRENPDTQYF TGCGCCAGCAGCTTGCGGGAGAATCCAGATACGCAGTATTTT
TRBJ2-2 15 TRBV15 TRBD1 many CATSRGDRDTGELFF TGTGCCACCAGCAGAGGGGACAGGGACACCGGGGAGCTGTTTTTT
TRBJ2-7 12 TRBV29-1 - - CSGRTNSAEQYF TGCAGCGGACGGACAAATTCGGCCGAGCAGTACTTC
TRBJ2-1 11 TRBV5-8 - - CASSWVNEQFF TGTGCCAGCAGCTGGGTCAATGAGCAGTTCTTC